Listed here are 9 T cell receptor beta chains from one sample, sequenced in a study of human T cells and chemical hapten exposure. Time point denoted: pre-sensitization, week 0. Treatment denoted: therapeutic diphenylcyclopropenone sensitization with weekly scalp DPC. TCRdb re-called the RACE reads with MiXCR, one entry per CDR3 protein. The sample lists about 40,000 distinct CDR3 sequences, about 11% occurring once. Sequencing was performed on whole blood, taken in connection with sensitization to the hapten diphenylcyclopropenone (DPC). These receptors all come from a man aged 25-45 years with alopecia areata. Some clones in this sample may be carry-over from other donors' samples.

The sample holds many counts of this clonotype. The rearrangement joins TRBV15 to TRBJ2-5, with 8 bases matching TRBD2. CDR1 and CDR2 from the germline V gene are LNHNV and YYDKDF (reference sequence). The CDR3 has 16 residues. Trimming at V came to 0 bases and at J to 5 bases, leaving 8 bases not matched to a gene. The CDR3 sequence: CATSRDGSGRTETQYF. The CDR3 bases are TGTGCCACCAGCAGAGACGGCAGCGGGAGAACGGAGACCCAGTACTTC.

On this clonotype itself: A much larger clone differs from this one at a single base, so this may be a read error. The rearrangement joins TRBV20-1 to TRBJ2-1; D is tentatively TRBD1 or TRBD2 (6 bases each). V was pared by 6 bases and J by 1 base, with 19 bases between. Per the germline V gene, CDR1 is DFQATT and CDR2 is SNEGSKA (reference sequence). This CDR3 comprises 16 residues. CDR3 bases: TGCAGTGCCCTGAGTAGGGGGGCCTCGTCCTACAATGAGCAGTTCTTC. The encoded protein is CSALSRGASSYNEQFF.

This clonotype has ten or more counts. The CDR3 DNA reads TGTGCCAGCAGTGATGACAGGATTACCACAGATACGCAGTATTTT. Translated, it gives CASSDDRITTDTQYF. The J gene is TRBJ2-3, the V gene TRBV2, with D tentatively TRBD1 (6 bases). The CDR3 has 15 residues. V shed 3 bases and J shed 2 bases, with 12 bases lying between them. Per the germline V gene, CDR1 is SNHLY and CDR2 is FYNNEI.

The V gene is TRBV12-3 or TRBV12-4, the J gene TRBJ1-2, with 7 bases lining up with TRBD1. With V trimmed by 6 bases and J by 0 bases, 4 bases remained unmatched. The CDR3 has 14 residues. CDR3 sequence (DNA): TGTGCCAGCAGGGGGCAGGGGGCTAACTATGGCTACACCTTC. Protein product: CASRGQGANYGYTF.

As regards this clonotype: With a much larger clone just one base away, this may be a read error. The chain recombines TRBV20-1 with TRBJ2-3, with 11 nucleotides matching TRBD2. The CDR3 loop spans 17 amino acids. Germline CDR1 DFQATT, CDR2 SNEGSKA (reference sequence). The CDR3 nucleotides are TGCAGTGCCACGTATTCCTGGGGGACTAGCGGCACATATACGCAGTATTTT. Amino acids: CSATYSWGTSGTYTQYF.

This clonotype showed up just a few times. The chain uses TRBV6-5 and TRBJ2-3; 11 bases are a match to TRBD2. V gave up 4 bases and J gave up 5 bases; unmatched junction bases: 5. CDR1 and CDR2 from the germline V gene are MNHEY and SVGAGI. This CDR3 comprises 15 residues. The CDR3 sequence is CASSLLAGVRDTQYF. The CDR3 DNA reads as TGTGCCAGCAGTTTACTAGCGGGAGTTAGAGATACGCAGTATTTT.

The chain couples TRBV20-1 to TRBJ2-3; D not certain. This CDR3 comprises 11 residues. Trimming removed 5 bases at V and 4 bases at J, with 7 bases between. Germline loops: CDR1 DFQATT, CDR2 SNEGSKA (reference sequence). CDR3 DNA: TGCAGTGCTCTGGGTGCAGATACGCAGTATTTT. Translation gives CSALGADTQYF.

This clonotype occurred many times. The rearrangement links TRBV13 to TRBJ2-3; TRBD2 matches at 10 bases. This CDR3 is 15 amino acids long. Looked up from germline, CDR1 is PRHDT and CDR2 is FYEKMQ (reference sequence). The junction had 3 bases not matched to a gene; V was cut back by 6 bases and J by 0 bases. Here the CDR3 reads CASSIAGGSTDTQYF. The CDR3 DNA is TGTGCCAGCAGTATAGCGGGGGGAAGCACAGATACGCAGTATTTT.

Notes on this clonotype: This could be a read error, since a much larger clone is one nucleotide away. This sequence joins TRBV20-1 and TRBJ1-1, with D unresolved. The CDR3 sequence is 13 residues long. CDR1 is DFQATT, CDR2 SNEGSKA, per germline (reference sequence). The CDR3 protein is CSASRAANTDAFF. CDR3 coding DNA: TGCAGTGCTAGTAGGGCTGCGAACACTGATGCTTTCTTT.